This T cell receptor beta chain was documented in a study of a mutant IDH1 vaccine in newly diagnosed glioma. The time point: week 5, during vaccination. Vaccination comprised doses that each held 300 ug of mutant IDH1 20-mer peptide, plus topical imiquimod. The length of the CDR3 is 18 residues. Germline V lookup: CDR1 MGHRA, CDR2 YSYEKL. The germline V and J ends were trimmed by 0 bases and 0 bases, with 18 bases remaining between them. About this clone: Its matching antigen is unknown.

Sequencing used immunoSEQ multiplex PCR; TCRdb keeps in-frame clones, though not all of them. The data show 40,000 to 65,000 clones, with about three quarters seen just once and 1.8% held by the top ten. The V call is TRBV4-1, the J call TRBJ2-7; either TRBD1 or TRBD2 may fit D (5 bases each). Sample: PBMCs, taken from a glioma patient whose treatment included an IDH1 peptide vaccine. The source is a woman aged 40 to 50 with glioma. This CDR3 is CASSQDGVGPGSSYEQYF. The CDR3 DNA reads TGCGCCAGCAGCCAAGATGGTGTGGGGCCGGGGAGCTCCTACGAGCAGTACTTC.